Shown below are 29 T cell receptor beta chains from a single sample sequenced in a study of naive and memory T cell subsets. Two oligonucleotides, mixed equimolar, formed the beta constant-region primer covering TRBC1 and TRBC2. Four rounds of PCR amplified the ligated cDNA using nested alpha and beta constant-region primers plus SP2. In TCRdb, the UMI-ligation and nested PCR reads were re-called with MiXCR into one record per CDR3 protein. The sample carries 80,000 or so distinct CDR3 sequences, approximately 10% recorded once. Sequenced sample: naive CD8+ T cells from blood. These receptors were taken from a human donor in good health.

CDR3 in DNA: TGTGCCAGCAGCTTCGGACTCTCGGATCAGCCCCAGCATTTT. Its translation is CASSFGLSDQPQHF. The chain uses TRBV7-9 and TRBJ1-5, with D uncertain. Trimming removed 3 bases at V and 5 bases at J, with 11 bases between. This CDR3 contains 14 residues. Germline V gives CDR1 SEHNR, CDR2 FQNEAQ (reference sequence).

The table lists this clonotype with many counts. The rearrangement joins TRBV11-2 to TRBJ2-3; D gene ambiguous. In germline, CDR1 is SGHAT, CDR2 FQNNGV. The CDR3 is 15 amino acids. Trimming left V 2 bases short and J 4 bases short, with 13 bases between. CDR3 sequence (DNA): TGTGCCAGCAGCTTATCGGCTAGTGGGGCAGATACGCAGTATTTT. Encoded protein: CASSLSASGADTQYF.

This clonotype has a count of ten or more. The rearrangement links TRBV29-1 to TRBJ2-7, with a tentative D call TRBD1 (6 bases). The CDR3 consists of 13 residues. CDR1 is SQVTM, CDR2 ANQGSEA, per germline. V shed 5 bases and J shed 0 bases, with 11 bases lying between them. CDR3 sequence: CSVIRGSSYEQYF. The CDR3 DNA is TGCAGCGTTATTAGGGGGTCCTCCTACGAGCAGTACTTC.

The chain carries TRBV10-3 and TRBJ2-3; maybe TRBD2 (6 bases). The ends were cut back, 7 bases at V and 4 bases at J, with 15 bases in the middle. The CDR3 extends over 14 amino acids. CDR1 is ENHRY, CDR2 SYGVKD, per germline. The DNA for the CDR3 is TGTGCCATCACCTCAGAGGGAGGTCCAGATACGCAGTATTTT. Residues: CAITSEGGPDTQYF.

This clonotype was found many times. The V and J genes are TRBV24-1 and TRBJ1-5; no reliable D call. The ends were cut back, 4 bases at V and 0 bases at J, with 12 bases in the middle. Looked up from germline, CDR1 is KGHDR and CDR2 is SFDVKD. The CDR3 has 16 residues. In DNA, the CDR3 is TGTGCCACCAGTGACTCTGACACCTATAGCAATCAGCCCCAGCATTTT. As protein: CATSDSDTYSNQPQHF.

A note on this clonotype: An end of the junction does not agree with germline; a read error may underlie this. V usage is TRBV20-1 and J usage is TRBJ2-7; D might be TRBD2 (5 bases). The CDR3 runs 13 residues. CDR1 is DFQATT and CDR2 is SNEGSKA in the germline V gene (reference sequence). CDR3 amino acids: CSAREAAAYEQYF. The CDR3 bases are TGCAGTGCCAGAGAGGCAGCGGCGTACGAGCAGTACTTC.

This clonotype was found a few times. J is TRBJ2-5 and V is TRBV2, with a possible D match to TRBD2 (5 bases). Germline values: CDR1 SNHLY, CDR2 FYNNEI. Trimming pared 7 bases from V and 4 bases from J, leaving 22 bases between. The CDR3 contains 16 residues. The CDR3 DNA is TGTGCCAGCAACGGGATATGGGAATTTAGCTCAGAGACCCAGTACTTC. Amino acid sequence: CASNGIWEFSSETQYF.

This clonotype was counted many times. As DNA, the CDR3 is TGTGCCAGCAGTTTTTTGGGGAGTCCCCATAATGAGCAGTTCTTC. Translated: CASSFLGSPHNEQFF. The chain employs TRBV27 and TRBJ2-1; D might be TRBD2 (5 bases). Looked up from germline, CDR1 is MNHEY and CDR2 is SMNVEV (reference sequence). The CDR3 runs 15 residues. V was trimmed by 3 bases and J by 7 bases, leaving 16 bases between them.

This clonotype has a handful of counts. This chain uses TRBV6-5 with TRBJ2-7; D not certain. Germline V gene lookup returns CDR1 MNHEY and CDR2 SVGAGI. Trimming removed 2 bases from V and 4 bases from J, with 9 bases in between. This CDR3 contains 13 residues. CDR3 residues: CASSYKISYEQYF. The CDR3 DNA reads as TGTGCCAGCAGTTACAAGATCTCGTACGAGCAGTACTTC.

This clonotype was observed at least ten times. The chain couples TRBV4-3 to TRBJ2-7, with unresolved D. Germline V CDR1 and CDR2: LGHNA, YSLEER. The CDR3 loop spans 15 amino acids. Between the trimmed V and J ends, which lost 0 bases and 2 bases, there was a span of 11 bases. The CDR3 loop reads CASSQDITGTYEQYF. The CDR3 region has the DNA TGCGCCAGCAGCCAAGATATAACGGGTACCTACGAGCAGTACTTC.

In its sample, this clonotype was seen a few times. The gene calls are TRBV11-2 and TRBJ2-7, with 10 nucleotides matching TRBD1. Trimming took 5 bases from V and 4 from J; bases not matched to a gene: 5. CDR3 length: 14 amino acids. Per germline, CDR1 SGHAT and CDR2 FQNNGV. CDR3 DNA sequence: TGTGCCAGCAGCCGGACAGGGGGTAGGTACGAGCAGTACTTC. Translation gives CASSRTGGRYEQYF. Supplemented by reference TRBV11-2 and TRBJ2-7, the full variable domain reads EAGVAQSPRYKIIEKRQSVAFWCNPISGHATLYWYQQILGQGPKLLIQFQNNGVVDDSQLPKDRFSAERLKGVDSTLKIQPAKLEDSAVYLCASSRTGGRYEQYFGPGTRLTVT.

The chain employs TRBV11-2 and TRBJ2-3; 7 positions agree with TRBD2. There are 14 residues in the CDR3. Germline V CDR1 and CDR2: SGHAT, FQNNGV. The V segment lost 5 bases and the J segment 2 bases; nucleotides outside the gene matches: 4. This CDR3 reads CASSVGRSTDTQYF. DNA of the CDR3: TGTGCCAGCAGCGTCGGGAGGTCCACAGATACGCAGTATTTT.

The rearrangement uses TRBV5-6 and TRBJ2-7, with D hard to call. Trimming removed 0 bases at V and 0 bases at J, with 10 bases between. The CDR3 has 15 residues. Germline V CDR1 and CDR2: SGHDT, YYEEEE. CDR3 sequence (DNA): TGTGCCAGCAGCTTGGGCATTTTAAGCTCCTACGAGCAGTACTTC. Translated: CASSLGILSSYEQYF.

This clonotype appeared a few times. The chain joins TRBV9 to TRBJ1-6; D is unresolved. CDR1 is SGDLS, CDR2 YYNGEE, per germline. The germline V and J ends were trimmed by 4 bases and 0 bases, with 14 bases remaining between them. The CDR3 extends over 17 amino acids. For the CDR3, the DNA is TGTGCCAGCAGCTCAGCGGAGGAGAGCTCCTATAATTCACCCCTCCACTTT. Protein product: CASSSAEESSYNSPLHF.

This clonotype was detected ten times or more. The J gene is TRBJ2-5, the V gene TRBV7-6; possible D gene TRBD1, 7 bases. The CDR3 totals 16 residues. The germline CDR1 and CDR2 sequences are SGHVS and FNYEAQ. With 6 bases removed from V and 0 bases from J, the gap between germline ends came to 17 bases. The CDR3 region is CASREGAGPYQETQYF. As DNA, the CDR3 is TGTGCCAGCAGGGAGGGGGCAGGGCCGTACCAAGAGACCCAGTACTTC. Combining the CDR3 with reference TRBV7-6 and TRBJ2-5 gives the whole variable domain GAGVSQSPRYKVTKRGQDVALRCDPISGHVSLYWYRQALGQGPEFLTYFNYEAQQDKSGLPNDRFSAERPEGSISTLTIQRTEQRDSAMYRCASREGAGPYQETQYFGPGTRLLVL.

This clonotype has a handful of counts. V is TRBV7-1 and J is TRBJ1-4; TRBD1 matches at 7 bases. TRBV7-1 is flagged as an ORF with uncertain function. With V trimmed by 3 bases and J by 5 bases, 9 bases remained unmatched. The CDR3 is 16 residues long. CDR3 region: CASSSDVTGMNEKLFF. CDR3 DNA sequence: TGTGCCAGCAGCTCGGACGTGACAGGGATGAATGAAAAACTGTTTTTT.

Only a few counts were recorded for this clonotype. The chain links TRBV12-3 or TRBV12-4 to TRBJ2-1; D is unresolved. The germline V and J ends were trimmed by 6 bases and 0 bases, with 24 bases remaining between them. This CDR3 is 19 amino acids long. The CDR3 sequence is CASRPRLEAQLSSYNEQFF. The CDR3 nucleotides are TGTGCCAGCAGACCCCGGCTGGAAGCTCAACTGAGCTCCTACAATGAGCAGTTCTTC.

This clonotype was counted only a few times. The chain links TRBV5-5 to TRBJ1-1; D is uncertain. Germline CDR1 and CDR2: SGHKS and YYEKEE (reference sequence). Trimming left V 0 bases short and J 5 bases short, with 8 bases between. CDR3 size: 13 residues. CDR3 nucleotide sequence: TGTGCCAGCAGCTTGGCCAGGCCAACTGAAGCTTTCTTT. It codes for CASSLARPTEAFF.

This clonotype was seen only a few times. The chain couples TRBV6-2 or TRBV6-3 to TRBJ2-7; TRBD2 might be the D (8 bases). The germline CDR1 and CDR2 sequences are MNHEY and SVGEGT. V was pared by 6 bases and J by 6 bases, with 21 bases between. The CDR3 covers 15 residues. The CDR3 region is CASSPRGGQSFEQYF. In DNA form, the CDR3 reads TGTGCCAGCAGCCCACGGGGGGGACAGAGCTTCGAGCAGTACTTC.

The CDR3 region has the DNA TGCGCCAGCAGCCATAGCTCTGGGGCCAACGTCCTGACTTTC. It is translated as CASSHSSGANVLTF. The V and J genes are TRBV4-1 and TRBJ2-6; D not resolved. This CDR3 has 14 amino acids. With 3 bases removed from V and 0 bases from J, the gap between germline ends came to 3 bases. CDR1 MGHRA and CDR2 YSYEKL come from the germline V gene.

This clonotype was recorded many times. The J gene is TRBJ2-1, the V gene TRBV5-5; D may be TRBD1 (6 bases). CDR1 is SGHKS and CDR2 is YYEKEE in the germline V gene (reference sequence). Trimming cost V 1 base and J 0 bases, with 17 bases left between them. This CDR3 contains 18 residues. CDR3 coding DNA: TGTGCCAGCAGCTTGAGGGGGAATATGCCGTCCTCCTACAATGAGCAGTTCTTC. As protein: CASSLRGNMPSSYNEQFF.

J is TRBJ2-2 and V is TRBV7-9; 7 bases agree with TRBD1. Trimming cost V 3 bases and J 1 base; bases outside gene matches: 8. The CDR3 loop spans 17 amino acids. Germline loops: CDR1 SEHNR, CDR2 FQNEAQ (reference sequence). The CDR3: CASSFLLRQGNTGELFF. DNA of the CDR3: TGTGCCAGCAGCTTCCTCTTAAGACAGGGGAACACCGGGGAGCTGTTTTTT.

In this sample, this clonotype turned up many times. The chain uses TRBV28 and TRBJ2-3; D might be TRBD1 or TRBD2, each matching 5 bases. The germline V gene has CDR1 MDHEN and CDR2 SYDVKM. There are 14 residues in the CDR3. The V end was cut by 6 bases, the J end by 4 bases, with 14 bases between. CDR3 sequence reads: CASSPLGDADTQYF. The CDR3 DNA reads TGTGCCAGCAGCCCCCTTGGGGACGCAGATACGCAGTATTTT. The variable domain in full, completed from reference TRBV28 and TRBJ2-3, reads DVKVTQSSRYLVKRTGEKVFLECVQDMDHENMFWYRQDPGLGLRLIYFSYDVKMKEKGDIPEGYSVSREKKERFSLILESASTNQTSMYLCASSPLGDADTQYFGPGTRLTVL.

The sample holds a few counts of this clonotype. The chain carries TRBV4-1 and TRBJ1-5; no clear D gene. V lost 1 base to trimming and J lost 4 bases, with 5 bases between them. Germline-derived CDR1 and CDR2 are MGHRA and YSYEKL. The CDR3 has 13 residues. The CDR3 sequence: CASSQVENQPQHF. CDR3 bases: TGCGCCAGCAGCCAAGTTGAGAATCAGCCCCAGCATTTT.

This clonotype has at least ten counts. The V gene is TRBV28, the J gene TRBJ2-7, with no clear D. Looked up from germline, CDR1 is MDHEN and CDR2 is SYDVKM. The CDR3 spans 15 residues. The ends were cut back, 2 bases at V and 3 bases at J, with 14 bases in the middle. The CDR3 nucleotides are TGTGCCAGCAGTTTAACCTACCTTCCGAACTACGAGCAGTACTTC. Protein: CASSLTYLPNYEQYF.

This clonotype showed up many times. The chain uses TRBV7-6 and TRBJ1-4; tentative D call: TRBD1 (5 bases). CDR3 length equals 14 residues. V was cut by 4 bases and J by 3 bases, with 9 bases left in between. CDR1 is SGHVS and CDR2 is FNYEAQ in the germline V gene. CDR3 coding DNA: TGTGCCAGCAGCTATGGGGACCCTAATGAAAAACTGTTTTTT. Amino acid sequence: CASSYGDPNEKLFF.

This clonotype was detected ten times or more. CDR3 in DNA: TGTGCCAGCAGTTTAGCGGGAGGCTACGAGCAGTACTTC. It translates to CASSLAGGYEQYF. This chain connects TRBV6-5 to TRBJ2-7; the match to TRBD2 covers 10 bases. CDR1 is MNHEY and CDR2 is SVGAGI in the germline V gene. J lost 3 bases, V lost 4 bases, and 0 bases had no gene match. CDR3 length equals 13 residues.

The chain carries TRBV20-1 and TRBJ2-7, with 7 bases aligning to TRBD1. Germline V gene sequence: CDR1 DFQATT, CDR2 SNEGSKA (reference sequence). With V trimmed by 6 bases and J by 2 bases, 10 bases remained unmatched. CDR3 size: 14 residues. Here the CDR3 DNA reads TGCAGTGCGCAGGGGACAGTCGTTACCTACGAGCAGTACTTC. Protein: CSAQGTVVTYEQYF.

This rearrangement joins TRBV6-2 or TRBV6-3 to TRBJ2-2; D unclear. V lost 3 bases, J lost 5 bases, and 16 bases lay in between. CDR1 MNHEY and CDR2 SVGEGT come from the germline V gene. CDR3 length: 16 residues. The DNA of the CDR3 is TGTGCCAGCAGTTATCGACCGGCCGACGCAACCGGGGAGCTGTTTTTT. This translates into CASSYRPADATGELFF.